The 20 T cell receptor beta chains in this list originate from one sample, sequenced in a study of response to subunit inactivated influenza vaccine. TCRdb processed the RT-PCR reads anew with MiXCR; each CDR3 protein has one entry. The table has around 520,000 distinct CDR3 sequences, roughly 12% seen once. The input for sequencing was PBMCs from blood, taken on the day of vaccination. Receptors originate from a man aged 45-65 years who received an inactivated influenza vaccine.

The table lists this clonotype with many counts. The chain joins TRBV9 to TRBJ2-2, with TRBD1 identical over 7 bases. Looked up from germline, CDR1 is SGDLS and CDR2 is YYNGEE. This CDR3 comprises 16 residues. Trimming took 4 bases from V and 6 from J; bases not matched to a gene: 12. This chain's CDR3 is CASSPKTGIIAGELFF. DNA for the CDR3: TGTGCCAGCAGCCCAAAGACAGGGATCATAGCCGGGGAGCTGTTTTTT.

This clonotype was seen repeatedly, ten times or more. The V call is TRBV10-3, the J call TRBJ1-6, with D hard to call. CDR1 ENHRY and CDR2 SYGVKD come from the germline V gene. The CDR3 is made up of 13 amino acids. Trimming took 0 bases from V and 7 from J, leaving 4 bases between them. The CDR3 is CAISESQNSPLHF. CDR3 DNA sequence: TGTGCCATCAGTGAGTCCCAGAATTCACCCCTCCACTTT.

V is TRBV7-2 and J is TRBJ2-5; 11 bases agree with TRBD1. The CDR3 runs 16 residues. Germline CDR1 is SGHTA and CDR2 is FQGNSA. J lost 1 base, V lost 5 bases, and 6 bases had no gene match. The CDR3 reads CASSRGQGAVQETQYF. The CDR3 DNA reads TGTGCCAGCAGCCGTGGACAGGGGGCAGTCCAAGAGACCCAGTACTTC.

In this sample, this clonotype turned up a few times. V is TRBV3-1 and J is TRBJ1-6; no clear D. The CDR3 extends over 15 amino acids. Trimming removed 1 base from V and 9 bases from J, with 13 bases in between. Germline CDR1 is LGHDT and CDR2 is YNNKEL (reference sequence). CDR3 DNA sequence: TGTGCCAGCAGCCAAGTAAGCGCGCCTGCTTCACCCCTCCACTTT. It translates to CASSQVSAPASPLHF.

The V gene is TRBV5-1, the J gene TRBJ1-2; D unresolved. The V and J ends lost 3 bases and 8 bases respectively, with 14 bases between them. CDR3 size: 13 residues. Germline loops: CDR1 SGHRS, CDR2 YFSETQ. The CDR3 nucleotides read TGCGCCAGCAGCTACCGGACGGATGAGGGCTACACCTTC. As protein: CASSYRTDEGYTF.

This clonotype was observed a few times. The chain is built from TRBV27 and TRBJ2-4; tentatively, D is TRBD2 (6 bases). Trimming shortened V by 7 bases and J by 3 bases, and 16 bases separated the two germline ends. The CDR3 consists of 15 residues. Germline V gene lookup returns CDR1 MNHEY and CDR2 SMNVEV (reference sequence). CDR3 DNA sequence: TGTGCCAGCACTCAGAGGAGACTAGACAAAAACATTCAGTACTTC. The encoded protein is CASTQRRLDKNIQYF.

The chain couples TRBV20-1 to TRBJ2-1; TRBD2 aligns across 13 bases. Trimming took 5 bases from V and 4 from J; bases not matched to a gene: 8. CDR3 length: 16 amino acids. CDR1 is DFQATT and CDR2 is SNEGSKA in the germline V gene (reference sequence). The CDR3 nucleotides read TGCAGTGCTTGGCTTACTAGCGGGAGGGTATACAATGAGCAGTTCTTC. Translated, it gives CSAWLTSGRVYNEQFF.

The chain recombines TRBV12-3 or TRBV12-4 with TRBJ2-3; D not resolved. CDR3 size: 14 residues. Trimming left V 7 bases short and J 6 bases short, with 17 bases between. CDR3 sequence: CASIEMTTRDTQYF. CDR3 DNA: TGTGCCAGCATCGAAATGACAACCCGCGATACGCAGTATTTT.

The chain links TRBV7-8 to TRBJ2-5; possibly TRBD1 for D (6 bases). From germline, CDR1 is SGHVS and CDR2 FQNEAQ. The CDR3 length is 15 residues. The V end was cut by 1 base, the J end by 1 base, with 10 bases between. The CDR3 protein is CASSLGTDTQETQYF. The CDR3 nucleotides are TGTGCCAGCAGCTTAGGGACAGATACCCAAGAGACCCAGTACTTC.

V is TRBV5-1 and J is TRBJ2-7; 10 nucleotides line up with TRBD2. The J segment lost 0 bases and the V segment lost 1 base, leaving 4 bases of the junction unmatched. CDR1 is SGHRS, CDR2 YFSETQ, per germline. The CDR3 is made up of 16 amino acids. DNA of the CDR3: TGCGCCAGCAGCTTGACTAGCGGGGCCGTCTCCTACGAGCAGTACTTC. Its translation: CASSLTSGAVSYEQYF. Full variable domain (missing parts from reference TRBV5-1 and TRBJ2-7): KAGVTQTPRYLIKTRGQQVTLSCSPISGHRSVSWYQQTPGQGLQFLFEYFSETQRNKGNFPGRFSGRQFSNSRSEMNVSTLELGDSALYLCASSLTSGAVSYEQYFGPGTRLTVT.

In this sample, this clonotype turned up many times. The chain joins TRBV5-1 to TRBJ2-2, with 9 bases aligning to TRBD1. The CDR3 is 15 residues long. After removal of 6 bases from V and 4 bases from J, the junction contained 7 bases not matched to a gene. From germline, CDR1 is SGHRS and CDR2 YFSETQ. As DNA, the CDR3 is TGCGCCAGCACCGACGGGACAGGGCGCACCGGGGAGCTGTTTTTT. Translation: CASTDGTGRTGELFF.

In this sample, this clonotype turned up a few times. The chain couples TRBV20-1 to TRBJ2-7; no definite D call. CDR1 and CDR2 from the germline V gene are DFQATT and SNEGSKA (reference sequence). Trimming shortened V by 3 bases and J by 7 bases, and 16 bases separated the two germline ends. This CDR3 is built from 13 residues. CDR3 region: CSARGPEVWEQYF. In DNA form, the CDR3 reads TGCAGTGCTAGGGGTCCTGAGGTGTGGGAGCAGTACTTC.

The table lists this clonotype with a few counts. The CDR3 sequence is CASSEWQSNEQFF. Here the CDR3 DNA reads TGCGCCAGCAGTGAGTGGCAGTCCAATGAGCAGTTCTTC. The chain is built from TRBV10-1 and TRBJ2-1; no firm D call. Germline CDR1 WNHNN, CDR2 SYGVQD (reference sequence). Trimming pared 1 base from V and 6 bases from J, leaving 7 bases between. The CDR3 contains 13 residues.

The rearrangement joins TRBV7-2 to TRBJ2-1; tentative D call: TRBD2 (6 bases). The CDR3 contains 15 residues. V was shortened by 5 bases and J by 4 bases, with 15 bases between the two germline ends. The germline gives CDR1 SGHTA, CDR2 FQGNSA. For the CDR3, the DNA is TGTGCCAGCAGCACCCTCCGGGAGAATTACAATGAGCAGTTCTTC. It translates to CASSTLRENYNEQFF.

This clonotype was found many times. The chain employs TRBV5-1 and TRBJ2-1; 7 nucleotides line up with TRBD2. The CDR3 has 15 residues. Germline-derived CDR1 and CDR2 are SGHRS and YFSETQ. V gave up 4 bases and J gave up 3 bases; unmatched junction bases: 7. This CDR3 is CASSLLAEYYNEQFF. CDR3 sequence (DNA): TGCGCCAGCAGCCTCCTAGCGGAATACTACAATGAGCAGTTCTTC.

The chain combines TRBV15 with TRBJ2-5, with D tentatively TRBD2 (5 bases). The length of the CDR3 is 17 residues. Germline-derived CDR1 and CDR2 are LNHNV and YYDKDF (reference sequence). Trimming took 1 base from V and 2 from J, leaving 17 bases between them. The CDR3 DNA reads TGTGCCACCAGCAGAGCCCCCCGGGGAGTTACTCAAGAGACCCAGTACTTC. Translated: CATSRAPRGVTQETQYF.

There are a few counts of this clonotype. V gene TRBV20-1 combines with J gene TRBJ2-2, with a weak D call TRBD1 (7 bases). The CDR3 consists of 16 residues. The germline CDR1 and CDR2 sequences are DFQATT and SNEGSKA (reference sequence). The V and J ends lost 0 bases and 4 bases respectively, with 15 bases between them. This CDR3 reads CSARDPGRGATGELFF. The CDR3 nucleotides are TGCAGTGCTAGAGATCCGGGCAGGGGGGCCACCGGGGAGCTGTTTTTT.

The sample holds many counts of this clonotype. The V call is TRBV5-1, the J call TRBJ2-1; D unclear. The CDR3 covers 16 residues. The ends were cut back, 2 bases at V and 0 bases at J, with 12 bases in the middle. Looked up from germline, CDR1 is SGHRS and CDR2 is YFSETQ. CDR3 loop: CASSFGFSSSYNEQFF. Here the CDR3 DNA reads TGCGCCAGCAGCTTTGGATTCTCAAGCTCCTACAATGAGCAGTTCTTC.

This clonotype was seen ten or more times. This chain connects TRBV30 to TRBJ2-7, with unresolved D. CDR3 size: 12 residues. Trimming stripped 5 bases from V and 3 bases from J, with 11 bases between. CDR1 GTSNPN and CDR2 SVGIG come from the germline V gene (reference sequence). In nucleotides, the CDR3 is TGTGCCTGGGGCCCCAAGGGCTACGAGCAGTACTTC. Translating gives CAWGPKGYEQYF.

This clonotype was seen more than once but under ten times. CDR3: CSAASTGGLFYGYTF. The DNA of the CDR3 is TGCAGTGCTGCTAGTACAGGGGGGCTGTTCTATGGCTACACCTTC. The gene calls are TRBV20-1 and TRBJ1-2; 8 nucleotides agree with TRBD1. The CDR3 runs 15 residues. Germline CDR1 DFQATT, CDR2 SNEGSKA (reference sequence). Losses at the gene ends were 5 bases for V and 4 bases for J; bases not matched to a gene: 12.